The TCR beta chain under discussion was sequenced for a study of patients and donors after allogeneic stem cell transplantation (dated by TCRdb to about 2020). This clonotype occurred a few times. Its antigen is still unknown. Base qualities are not provided; no much larger clone lies one nucleotide away. The protocol used for the library was RT-PCR. The reads were generated on a NextSeq 550. TCRdb reran the public reads through fastp at Q25 and MiXCR, keeping productive beta chains. Rows merge per CDR3 protein into single entries with the most common DNA and genes. The sample table records 12,000 or so distinct CDR3 sequences; roughly a quarter of these occur just once. The ten biggest clones cover roughly half of the sample. The germline V gene sets CDR1 to MDHEN and CDR2 to SYDVKM. V loses 2 bases, J loses 2 bases, and the germline ends lie 9 bases apart. The CDR3 spans 14 residues, from the cysteine through the phenylalanine. The retained sequence is limited to the CDR3, 42 bases, with the frame set at the first base.

The sequenced sample was blood, either unsorted or a sorted T cell fraction (not recorded which). This TCR came from a human donor who was either an allogeneic HSCT recipient or a stem cell or donor lymphocyte infusion donor (not recorded which). It is not recorded whose cells these are; they may come from a transplant donor. The rearranged segments are TRBV28 and TRBJ1-2; a tentative D call is TRBD1 (5 bases match). The DNA sequence is TGTGCCAGCAGTTTACAAAGGGGCAACTATGGCTACACCTTC. Its translation is CASSLQRGNYGYTF.